Shown below are 6 T cell receptor beta chains from a single sample sequenced in a study of cytomegalovirus exposure and HLA in healthy donors. Primers included in the PCR were 60 Vbeta and 13 Jbeta primers. Only in-frame clones appear in the TCRdb table, and some are missing; sequencing was by immunoSEQ multiplex PCR. The repertoire holds 95,000 to 130,000 clones, with 79% as singletons. What was sequenced was PBMCs. The receptors here all came from a man aged 30 to 39 in good health and CMV-seropositive.

This chain links TRBV7-2 with TRBJ2-3; 15 nucleotides match TRBD2. Germline V lookup: CDR1 SGHTA, CDR2 FQGNSA. V shed 5 bases, J shed 4 bases, and the junction held 7 bases outside the gene matches. This CDR3 is 17 amino acids long. The CDR3 region is CASSPTGTSGGPDTQYF. For the CDR3, the DNA is TGTGCCAGCAGCCCTACCGGGACTAGCGGGGGGCCAGATACGCAGTATTTT.

The gene calls are TRBV9 and TRBJ1-1; 10 bases align to TRBD1. V lost 4 bases, J lost 4 bases, and 7 bases stayed unmatched. Germline-derived CDR1 and CDR2 are SGDLS and YYNGEE. CDR3 length: 15 amino acids. CDR3 protein: CASSRTDRGRTEAFF. CDR3 DNA: TGTGCCAGCAGCCGAACCGACAGGGGGCGCACTGAAGCTTTCTTT.

The chain joins TRBV19 to TRBJ2-5, with TRBD2 matching over 13 bases. In germline, CDR1 is LNHDA, CDR2 SQIVND (reference sequence). The CDR3 spans 16 residues. V lost 5 bases and J lost 4; bases outside the gene matches: 7. CDR3 protein: CASSPRLAGGRETQYF. CDR3 bases: TGTGCCAGTAGTCCAAGACTAGCGGGGGGCAGAGAGACCCAGTACTTC. The full variable domain, completed using reference TRBV19 and TRBJ2-5, is DGGITQSPKYLFRKEGQNVTLSCEQNLNHDAMYWYRQDPGQGLRLIYYSQIVNDFQKGDIAEGYSVSREKKESFPLTVTSAQKNPTAFYLCASSPRLAGGRETQYFGPGTRLLVL.

This chain connects TRBV28 to TRBJ2-6, with D possibly being TRBD1 (6 bases). Trimming pared 4 bases from V and 0 bases from J, leaving 16 bases between. The CDR3 covers 18 residues. Germline V gives CDR1 MDHEN, CDR2 SYDVKM. In DNA form, the CDR3 reads TGTGCCAGCAGTTCGACAGGAGAACTTCCCTCTGGGGCCAACGTCCTGACTTTC. Translated: CASSSTGELPSGANVLTF.

The rearrangement joins TRBV5-1 to TRBJ1-2; D not resolved. V dropped 0 bases and J dropped 5 bases, with 8 bases sitting between them. CDR1 and CDR2 from the germline V gene are SGHRS and YFSETQ. This CDR3 comprises 13 residues. The CDR3, as DNA: TGCGCCAGCAGCTTGGATGCCGGGTATGGCTACACCTTC. This encodes CASSLDAGYGYTF.

Only a few counts were recorded for this clone. The chain is built from TRBV25-1 and TRBJ2-2; 14 nucleotides align to TRBD2. The CDR3 consists of 17 residues. After removal of 5 bases from V and 6 bases from J, the junction contained 8 bases not matched to a gene. Germline V CDR1 and CDR2: MGHDK, SYGVNS. The CDR3 nucleotides read TGTGCCAGCAGTTCCCAGGGGACTAGCGGGAGCTCCGGGGAGCTGTTTTTT. Its translation: CASSSQGTSGSSGELFF.